The T cell receptor (beta chain) under discussion was sequenced for a study of early T cells in non-severe SARS-CoV-2 infection. Overall study findings and caveats: VDJdb matches were skewed toward anti-spike CD8 T cell responses.

As part of library construction, unique molecular identifiers were attached to individual cDNA molecules. TCRdb recomputed calls from the 5' RACE reads with MiXCR, one row per CDR3 protein. The sample yields over 55,000 distinct CDR3 sequences, 10% seen once. This clonotype has only a few counts. What it recognizes is unknown. The CDR3 contains 15 residues. V shed 6 bases, J shed 0 bases, and the junction held 4 bases outside the gene matches. CDR1 is SQVTM and CDR2 is ANQGSEA in the germline V gene. The sequenced sample consisted of whole blood. The rearrangement uses TRBV29-1 and TRBJ2-6, with 8 bases lining up with TRBD1. This sequence was found in an adult who was a healthcare worker with PCR-confirmed SARS-CoV-2 infection or an uninfected control (not recorded which). The CDR3 sequence: CSVTGASSGANVLTF. The CDR3 DNA sequence: TGCAGCGTGACAGGGGCTTCCTCTGGGGCCAACGTCCTGACTTTC.